This is a list of T cell receptor beta chains from one sample in a study of blood T cells in healthy people across ages. One entry per CDR3 protein, called by TCRdb with MiXCR from the 5' RACE reads. The sample has about 970,000 distinct CDR3 sequences, just over 50% seen once; the top ten hold about 20%. The specimen sequenced was blood. These receptors all come from a woman aged 55-70 years in good health. Each CDR3 is given with its conserved first and last residue. D genes are given only for firm matches. The size field is filled for only some rows; it gives once, few, many or a size class.

TRBV29-1	-	TRBJ2-7	-	TGCAGCGTTGCTCGAGGGGCTGACTACGAGCAGTACTTC	CSVARGADYEQYF
TRBV6-2/TRBV6-3	TRBD2	TRBJ2-2	-	TGTGCCAGCAGCCCCATTCCCCCAGCGGGAGAGGCCGGGGAGCTGTTTTTT	CASSPIPPAGEAGELFF
TRBV27	-	TRBJ1-2	few	TGTGCCAGCAGTTTAAGGGGGTCCTATGGCTACACCTTC	CASSLRGSYGYTF
TRBV14	-	TRBJ2-5	-	TGTGCCAGCAGCCAAGGGCTGACCGGCGATGAGCAGTACTTC	CASSQGLTGDEQYF
TRBV20-1	-	TRBJ2-2	-	TGCAGTGCTAGTGGCACAGGGAACACCGGGGAGCTGTTTTTT	CSASGTGNTGELFF
TRBV11-2	TRBD2	TRBJ2-5	few	TGTGCCAGCAGCTTAGGTGGACTAGCGGGCCAAGAGACCCAGTACTTC	CASSLGGLAGQETQYF
TRBV20-1	-	TRBJ2-1	-	TGCAGTGCTAGAGAAACGTTCTGGTGGAATGAGCAGTTCTTC	CSARETFWWNEQFF
TRBV27	-	TRBJ2-1	-	TGTGCCAGCAAGGACCGGTACAATGAGCAGTTCTTC	CASKDRYNEQFF
TRBV29-1	TRBD2	TRBJ2-1	-	TGCAGCGTTGCTCTTAGCGGGAGTCGCAATGAGCAGTTCTTC	CSVALSGSRNEQFF
TRBV29-1	TRBD1	TRBJ2-1	few	TGCAGCGTTGAAGGAACCGGGGACAGGGGTCTCTACAATGAGCAGTTCTTC	CSVEGTGDRGLYNEQFF
TRBV13	TRBD1	TRBJ2-4	many	TGTGCCAGCAGCAAAGAGACAGGGCCTCTAGCCAAAAACATTCAGTACTTC	CASSKETGPLAKNIQYF
TRBV7-2	-	TRBJ2-1	-	TGTGCCAGCAGCTTAGTGGCGGTGGTTTCCGGGTTCATCGATGAGCAGTTCTTC	CASSLVAVVSGFIDEQFF
TRBV29-1	-	TRBJ2-5	few	TGCAGCGTTGAAGATTACAGCGATGAGCAGTACTTC	CSVEDYSDEQYF
TRBV6-1	-	TRBJ2-5	many	TGTGCCAGTGTGAGGGGATCTGAAGAGACCCAGTACTTC	CASVRGSEETQYF
TRBV27	TRBD2	TRBJ2-7	-	TGTGCCAGCAGTGGTGTGGCGGGAGGTGCCTACGAGCAGTACTTC	CASSGVAGGAYEQYF
TRBV11-2	-	TRBJ2-4	once	TGTGCCAGCAGCCCGACTAGTGGTGGGGGGAGGTACTTC	CASSPTSGGGRYF
TRBV20-1	TRBD2	TRBJ2-3	-	TGCAGCCACCGGGCGGGGGTGGCAGATACGCAGTATTTT	CSHRAGVADTQYF
TRBV27	-	TRBJ2-7	few	TGTGCCAGCAGTTTAAGGCAGGGGCCTAAAGTAGACGAGCAGTACTTC	CASSLRQGPKVDEQYF
TRBV15	-	TRBJ2-1	-	TGTGCCACCAGTGCTCGATGGACTGAGCAGTTCTTC	CATSARWTEQFF
TRBV20-1	TRBD1	TRBJ2-3	-	TGCAGTGCTAGACGAGGGACAGCTGTCACAGATACGCAGTATTTT	CSARRGTAVTDTQYF
TRBV27	-	TRBJ2-1	-	TGTGCCAGCATGCTCTCCGCCTCCTACAATGAGCAGTTCTTC	CASMLSASYNEQFF
TRBV5-1	-	TRBJ2-7	-	TGCGCCAGCAGCTTGGTTTTTACTCGGGCAGCCTCCTCCGCCGAGCAGTACTTC	CASSLVFTRAASSAEQYF